This T cell receptor (beta chain) derives from a study of human T cells and chemical hapten exposure. Between the trimmed V and J ends, which lost 7 bases and 5 bases, there was a span of 8 bases. Per the germline V gene, CDR1 is SNHLY and CDR2 is FYNNEI. The CDR3 length is 12 residues. Described time point: patch test 1, 2 weeks after DPC sensitization. Described treatment: therapeutic diphenylcyclopropenone sensitization with weekly scalp DPC. TCRdb reanalysed the RACE reads using MiXCR and keeps one entry per CDR3 protein. This sample has some 190,000 distinct CDR3 sequences, with more than 20% found just once.

This TCR was sampled from a woman between 50 and 59 years old with alopecia areata. Some clones in this sample may be carry-over from other donors' samples. The rearrangement links TRBV2 to TRBJ2-2, with D perhaps TRBD2 (5 bases). The sample consisted of whole blood, taken in connection with sensitization to the hapten diphenylcyclopropenone (DPC). DNA for the CDR3: TGTGCCAGCATGAGGGAGACCGGGGAGCTGTTTTTT. It translates to CASMRETGELFF.